This T cell receptor (beta chain) was sequenced during a study of blood T cell repertoires in COVID-19. Libraries were prepared by immunoSEQ multiplex PCR; TCRdb keeps only in-frame clonotypes and omits some of them. The sample shows 250,000 to 350,000 clones, approximately 84% of them seen only once. V was pared by 1 base and J by 0 bases, with 15 bases between. Per germline, CDR1 KGHSH and CDR2 LQKENI. The length of the CDR3 is 17 residues. The sequence was collected from a person aged 70 to 79 with COVID-19, enrolled during active disease. Sequencing used peripheral blood. V and J are TRBV18 and TRBJ1-1, with a tentative D call TRBD1 (5 bases). The CDR3 is CASSPLGVGGMNTEAFF. CDR3 sequence (DNA): TGTGCCAGCTCACCACTCGGGGTTGGGGGGATGAACACTGAAGCTTTCTTT.